The 5 T cell receptor beta chains below were found in one sample sequenced in a study of T cell responses to AZD1222 COVID-19 vaccine. TCRdb keeps only in-frame clones here, not all; method: immunoSEQ multiplex PCR. The sample lists 200,000 to 250,000 clones; about 94% were seen once. The sequences come from peripheral blood, collected 28 days after the second dose of the MenACWY control vaccine. The receptors were sampled from an adult who received the MenACWY meningococcal vaccine as a control.

The chain joins TRBV6-5 to TRBJ2-7, with 10 bases aligning to TRBD2. V gave up 6 bases and J gave up 2 bases; unmatched junction bases: 4. The CDR3 runs 14 residues. Germline assignment: CDR1 MNHEY and CDR2 SVGAGI. DNA for the CDR3: TGTGCCAGCAGAGGACTAGCGGAAACCTACGAGCAGTACTTC. It yields the protein CASRGLAETYEQYF.

The V call is TRBV6-5, the J call TRBJ2-7; unclear D gene. There are 11 residues in the CDR3. Germline values: CDR1 MNHEY, CDR2 SVGAGI. V gave up 7 bases and J gave up 6 bases, with 10 bases separating them. The CDR3 spells CASNNRGEQYF. CDR3 in DNA: TGTGCCAGCAACAATAGAGGCGAGCAGTACTTC.

This sequence joins TRBV28 and TRBJ2-7; 9 nucleotides match TRBD1. The CDR3 is 15 amino acids. The J segment lost 3 bases and the V segment lost 3 bases, leaving 6 bases of the junction unmatched. Germline CDR1 reads MDHEN; CDR2 reads SYDVKM. CDR3 coding DNA: TGTGCCAGCAGTTTCGACAGGGGGAAGGACTACGAGCAGTACTTC. It is translated as CASSFDRGKDYEQYF.

The chain joins TRBV6-1 to TRBJ1-2, with a weak D call TRBD1 (5 bases). Germline values: CDR1 MNHNS, CDR2 SASEGT. Trimming removed 3 bases from V and 7 bases from J, with 15 bases in between. This CDR3 contains 14 residues. CDR3 nucleotide sequence: TGTGCCAGCAGTGATGGGACTATGAAGAGTGGCTACACCTTC. Amino acids: CASSDGTMKSGYTF.

This chain links TRBV9 with TRBJ2-6; TRBD2 matches at 8 bases. V shed 4 bases and J 0 bases; nucleotides not matched to a gene: 6. Germline-derived CDR1 and CDR2 are SGDLS and YYNGEE. The CDR3 contains 17 residues. In DNA, the CDR3 is TGTGCCAGCAGCCCGGGGGGGGTCAGCTCTGGGGCCAACGTCCTGACTTTC. The encoded protein is CASSPGGVSSGANVLTF.